This TCR beta chain is drawn from a study of cytomegalovirus exposure and HLA in healthy donors (dated by TCRdb to between 2016 and 2019). In the study overall: An earlier analysis of approximately 640 of the donors reported approximately 300 Gb of sequence data and some 120 million unique TCR beta sequences from 150 million to 200 million T cells. An early release covering roughly 640 HLA-typed donors comprised approximately 290 gigabases of sequencing data and some 79 million unique TCR sequences. Of the roughly 390 genotyped donors, around 81% fell in the genetic ancestry cluster associated with self-reported Caucasian donors. The study aimed to test whether signatures of past pathogen exposure could be identified by cataloging public T cell receptors. The T cell repertoires of some 700 subjects were profiled by immunosequencing and related to cytomegalovirus serostatus. Along with the approximately 670-subject first cohort, a separate validation cohort of over a hundred different subjects was used. The study combined high-throughput TCR immunosequencing, statistical association of individual TCRs with disease status, and machine learning to predict cytomegalovirus infection status. To study patterns of TCR occurrence, a later analysis re-analyzed previously published TCR beta repertoires from several hundred donors and added high-resolution HLA genotyping. Rather than using new phenotypic data, the later analysis identified candidate immune exposures from TCR beta sequences and from how often those sequences occurred across donors. In an earlier analysis of around 540 of the donors, high-throughput TCR beta sequencing was used to judge whether each TCR beta V gene segment behaved as functional or pseudogenic. Donor age, sex, ethnicity and CMV serostatus were collected together with the repertoire data. In a later genetic analysis, genome-wide SNP genotypes for about 65% of the roughly 670 donors were used, and that subset was treated as a discovery cohort. All discovery cohort repertoires had been generated using a single sequencing platform. HLA typing included class I and class II loci at four-digit resolution. Typing coverage differed by locus: A, B, C, DRB1 and DQB1 were typed in roughly 629-630 donors, DQA1 in roughly 510, DPA1 in some 600, and DPB1 in just under 480. Because of strong linkage in the cohort, roughly five DR-DQ haplotypes were treated as single units for association and clustering. Across some 400 genotyped donors of the cohort, an average of roughly 200,000 unique TCR beta nucleotide sequences per donor were sequenced, and roughly 20% of those sequences were non-productive. Broader findings and caveats from the paper: Strong co-occurrence of HLA alleles, especially DR and DQ, made assigning TCR associations to individual alleles difficult. In both the original and validation cohorts, the classifier was reported to diagnose cytomegalovirus status with high specificity and sensitivity. While some public TCRs were present in many individuals, most TCR sequences turned up only very rarely across donors. Correlated functional status among segregating V segments might reflect linkage disequilibrium, but an unknown experimental factor could not be ruled out. According to the authors, the approach could potentially be generalized to other disease states and immunological phenotypes. Some IMGT-functional V segments, including TRBV6-2 and TRBV6-3, could not be distinguished by the 87-base-pair reads and were therefore excluded. Sequencing depth was assumed to be roughly uniform across donors in the presence/absence analyses, though that assumption may not hold. In vitro tests confirmed that a few of the cytomegalovirus-associated TCR beta chains recognize cytomegalovirus antigens. A group of highly shared sequence variants was considered likely to be a technical artifact of the sequencing pipeline. A later genetic analysis reported fewer N-insertions in productive TCRs among donors in an Asian-associated ancestry cluster than the roughly 640-donor mean. A later analysis found that most CMV-associated TCR beta chains appeared HLA-restricted, with HLA associations seemingly driven largely by CMV exposure. A later analysis found that TCR association rates varied across HLA loci, with DRB1 alleles showing the most associated TCRs and HLA-C alleles the fewest. Immune exposure information for the cohort was limited to CMV serostatus. An earlier analysis of 587 of the donors showed that most TCR beta V segments appeared in productive rearrangements either about 90% or about 30% of the time, which broadly matched IMGT annotations. Because HLA typing was missing for some donors at each locus, association tests included only the typed subset. At a false discovery rate of 0.05, a later analysis linked 16,000 or so TCR beta sequences to specific HLA alleles. A further reported finding was that TCR beta sequences accurately predicted the HLA-A and HLA-B alleles for most subjects in the first cohort. A later genetic analysis associated a missense DCLRE1C variant with V-gene and J-gene trimming of TCR beta chains, and an independent cohort replicated the association. A total of 150 or so TCR beta chains were listed by the study as associated with cytomegalovirus. Because counts were too low, approximately 15 rarely observed V segments, including chromosome 9 orphons, were excluded from the earlier analysis of 587 of the donors. In a later analysis, HLA-associated TCR beta chains showed more clonal expansion and lower generation probabilities than non-associated chains that were equally common. According to a later analysis, parvovirus B19, influenza, CMV and Epstein-Barr virus appeared linked to several top co-occurrence clusters. This cohort had only TCR beta chains sequenced, and the lack of alpha or paired-chain data limited which features could be detected.

The count of this clone is one. Its antigen is currently not known. No much larger clone exists at a distance of one base, and base qualities are not known. As encoded in the germline V gene (reference sequence), CDR1 is MNHEY while CDR2 is SMNVEV. V is reduced by 3 bases and J by 7 bases, leaving a spacing of 13 bases between them. CDR3 length: 14 amino acids, cysteine to phenylalanine. The kept DNA is CDR3 alone, 42 bases in frame from the first base. In total, 630 or so healthy bone marrow donors made up the cohort. At the time of sampling, every cohort member was nominally healthy, though immune exposures that went unrecorded were likely present. The donor tested CMV seropositive and was one of the 289 seropositive cohort members. Every donor gave a peripheral blood sample, and the peripheral blood mononuclear cells from that sample were used for TCR beta sequencing. The Qiagen DNeasy Blood Extraction Kit was used to extract genomic DNA from the blood cell samples.

Library generation was performed with the immunoSEQ multiplex PCR assay. For the multiplex PCR, a mixture combining 60 forward primers for TCR Vbeta segments and 13 reverse primers for TCR Jbeta segments was used. The CDR3 region of rearranged TCR beta genes was amplified from genomic DNA by a multiplex PCR assay. On the Illumina HiSeq System, the amplified TCR beta libraries were sequenced as 87-base-pair reads. As for the authors' bioinformatics: Across the roughly 640 repertoires, a later analysis counted about 81 million unique TCR beta chains, 8.5 million to 12 million of which were shared by at least two donors. Raw reads were error-corrected and collapsed into unique sequences with a nearest-neighbor algorithm that merged closely related sequences to remove PCR and sequencing errors. V, D and J gene segments were assigned by aligning CDR3 sequences to IMGT reference sequences. For a sequence to be retained, a match of at least six nucleotides was required to both a V gene segment and a J gene segment. A rearrangement counted as productive if the CDR3 had no stop codons and remained in frame with V and J, and every other rearrangement counted as non-productive. Following IMGT convention, CDR3 was defined as the stretch from the second conserved V-encoded cysteine up to the conserved J-encoded phenylalanine. In an earlier analysis of around 600 of the donors, sequences lacking an unambiguous match to a single V gene segment were excluded. In an earlier analysis of 450 to 700 of the donors, V segments were called functional above 56.7% productive rearrangements and were called segregating when the between-donor standard deviation exceeded 5%. To diagnose cytomegalovirus status from the catalog of TCR beta chain sequences, a statistical classification framework was built. V and J gene assignment, in a later analysis, came from comparing TCR nucleotide sequences with IMGT/GENE-DB human TR gene sequences. In a later analysis, CDR3 sequences and most-parsimonious VDJ recombination scenarios were assigned using the TCRdist pipeline. A later analysis defined each TCR beta chain by its CDR3 amino acid sequence plus V-gene family, and excluded reads lacking a unique V-gene family. In a later analysis, approximately 590 highly shared, low-generation-probability nucleotide sequences were removed to address suspected cross-contamination and a sequencing artifact. In a later analysis, a clonal expansion index was calculated for each public chain from normalized within-repertoire ranks of inferred template counts. In a later analysis, generation probabilities were computed with a VDJ recombination model fitted to out-of-frame rearrangements, and the resulting probabilities were checked against IGoR. In a later analysis, TCR-TCR, TCR-HLA and TCR-CMV co-occurrence was scored with hypergeometric tests, and a repertoire-size bias correction was applied to TCR pairs. False discovery rates were estimated in a later analysis by permuting HLA or CMV assignments 20 times. In a later analysis, co-occurring TCRs were grouped using DBSCAN, and TCRdist sequence similarity was added for clustering within HLA-allele-positive subsets. Repertoires with fewer than 30,000 or more than 120,000 public chains, plus five repertoires with anomalous nucleotide sharing, were excluded from co-occurrence clustering. The source is immuneACCESS, and TCRdb retained only in-frame sequences with V and J called. Part of the clones is not carried over; for the studies checked, unresolved V genes explain less than half of this, and the remainder is unexplained. V, J and clone size reflect that table, while D and trimming were determined from the DNA. Across this sample there are over 150,000 clones, with about 76% seen only once. The biggest ten clones account for approximately 8% of the sample.

The source of this sequence is a man aged 30 to 39 in good health and CMV-seropositive. The rearranged chain carries TRBV27 and TRBJ2-1; TRBD1 is a possible D gene, resting on 5 matching bases. The sample comprised PBMCs. The sequence in DNA is TGTGCCAGCAGTTTTCTTCAGGGAAGAAATGAGCAGTTCTTC. Protein translation: CASSFLQGRNEQFF.